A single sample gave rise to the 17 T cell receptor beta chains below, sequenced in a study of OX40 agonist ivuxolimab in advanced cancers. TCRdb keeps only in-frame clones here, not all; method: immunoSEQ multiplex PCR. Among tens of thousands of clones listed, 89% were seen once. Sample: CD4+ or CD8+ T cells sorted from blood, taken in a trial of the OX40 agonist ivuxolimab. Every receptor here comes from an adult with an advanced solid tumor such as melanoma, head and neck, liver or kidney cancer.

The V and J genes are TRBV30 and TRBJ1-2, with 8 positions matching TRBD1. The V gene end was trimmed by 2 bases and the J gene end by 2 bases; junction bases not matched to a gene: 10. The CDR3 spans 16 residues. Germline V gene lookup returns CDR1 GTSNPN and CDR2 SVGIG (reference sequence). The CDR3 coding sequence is TGTGCCTGGAGTCCCGTCGACAGGGGCCTAAACTATGGCTACACCTTC. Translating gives CAWSPVDRGLNYGYTF. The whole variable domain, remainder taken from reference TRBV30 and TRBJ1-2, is SQTIHQWPATLVQPVGSPLSLECTVEGTSNPNLYWYRQAAGRGLQLLFYSVGIGQISSEVPQNLSASRPQDRQFILSSKKLLLSDSGFYLCAWSPVDRGLNYGYTFGSGTRLTVV.

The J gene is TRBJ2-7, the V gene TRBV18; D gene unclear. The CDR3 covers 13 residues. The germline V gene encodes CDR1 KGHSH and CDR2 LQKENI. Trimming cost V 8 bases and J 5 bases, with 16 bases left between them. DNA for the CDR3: TGTGCCAGCACCACCGACCAAGGCGACGAGCAGTACTTC. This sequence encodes CASTTDQGDEQYF. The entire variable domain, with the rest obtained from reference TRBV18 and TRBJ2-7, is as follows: NAGVMQNPRHLVRRRGQEARLRCSPMKGHSHVYWYRQLPEEGLKFMVYLQKENIIDESGMPKERFSAEFPKEGPSILRIQQVVRGDSAAYFCASTTDQGDEQYFGPGTRLTVT.

This chain's CDR3 is CASSLNGGTGELFF. CDR3 in DNA: TGTGCCAGCAGTTTAAACGGGGGTACCGGGGAGCTGTTTTTT. This chain joins TRBV27 and TRBJ2-2, with TRBD2 as a possible D gene (6 bases). Between the trimmed V and J ends, which lost 2 bases and 5 bases, there was a span of 9 bases. The CDR3 is made up of 14 amino acids. The germline CDR1 and CDR2 sequences are MNHEY and SMNVEV (reference sequence).

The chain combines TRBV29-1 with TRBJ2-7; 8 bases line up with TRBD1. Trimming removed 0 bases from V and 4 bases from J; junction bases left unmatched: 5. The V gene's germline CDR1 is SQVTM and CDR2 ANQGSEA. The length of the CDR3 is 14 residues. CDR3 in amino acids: CSVEDGQGAYEQYF. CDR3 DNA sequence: TGCAGCGTTGAAGATGGGCAGGGGGCGTACGAGCAGTACTTC.

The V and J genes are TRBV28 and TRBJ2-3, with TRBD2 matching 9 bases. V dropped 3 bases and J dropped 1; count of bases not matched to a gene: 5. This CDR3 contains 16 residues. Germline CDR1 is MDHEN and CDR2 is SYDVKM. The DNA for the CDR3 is TGTGCCAGCAGTTTTGGGGCTAGCGGGGGCACAGATACGCAGTATTTT. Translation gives CASSFGASGGTDTQYF.

The CDR3 DNA sequence: TGTGCCAGTAGTTTAGGACTAGCGGGGATCTATTCGAACACCGGGGAGCTGTTTTTT. This codes for CASSLGLAGIYSNTGELFF. V and J are TRBV19 and TRBJ2-2; 12 nucleotides agree with TRBD2. The CDR3 sequence is 19 residues long. With V trimmed by 5 bases and J by 0 bases, 10 bases remained unmatched. Per germline, CDR1 LNHDA and CDR2 SQIVND (reference sequence). Full variable domain (missing parts from reference TRBV19 and TRBJ2-2): DGGITQSPKYLFRKEGQNVTLSCEQNLNHDAMYWYRQDPGQGLRLIYYSQIVNDFQKGDIAEGYSVSREKKESFPLTVTSAQKNPTAFYLCASSLGLAGIYSNTGELFFGEGSRLTVL.

This chain's CDR3 is CASSREQGNRYEQYF. The CDR3 nucleotides are TGTGCCAGCAGCCGGGAACAGGGAAACCGCTACGAGCAGTACTTC. The V call is TRBV11-2, the J call TRBJ2-7; D is perhaps TRBD1 (6 bases). Germline V gene lookup returns CDR1 SGHAT and CDR2 FQNNGV. V lost 5 bases and J lost 3, with 17 bases in between. The CDR3 is 15 residues long.

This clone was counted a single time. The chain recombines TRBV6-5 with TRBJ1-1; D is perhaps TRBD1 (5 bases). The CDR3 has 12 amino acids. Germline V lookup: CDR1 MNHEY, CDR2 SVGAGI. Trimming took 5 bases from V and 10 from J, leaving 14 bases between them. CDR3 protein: CASSAGPMGAFF. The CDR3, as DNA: TGTGCCAGCAGTGCGGGGCCAATGGGAGCTTTCTTT.

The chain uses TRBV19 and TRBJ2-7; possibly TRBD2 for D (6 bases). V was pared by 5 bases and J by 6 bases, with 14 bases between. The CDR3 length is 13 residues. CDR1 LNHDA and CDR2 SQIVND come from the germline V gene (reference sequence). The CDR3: CASSAEGRAEQYF. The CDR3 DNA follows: TGTGCCAGTAGTGCGGAGGGAAGGGCCGAGCAGTACTTC.

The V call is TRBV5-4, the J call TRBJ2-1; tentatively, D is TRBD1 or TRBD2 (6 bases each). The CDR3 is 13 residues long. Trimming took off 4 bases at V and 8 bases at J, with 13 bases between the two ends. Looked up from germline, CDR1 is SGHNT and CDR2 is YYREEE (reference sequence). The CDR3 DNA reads TGTGCCAGCAGCCCCTGGGGGGCCGATGAGCAGTTCTTC. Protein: CASSPWGADEQFF.

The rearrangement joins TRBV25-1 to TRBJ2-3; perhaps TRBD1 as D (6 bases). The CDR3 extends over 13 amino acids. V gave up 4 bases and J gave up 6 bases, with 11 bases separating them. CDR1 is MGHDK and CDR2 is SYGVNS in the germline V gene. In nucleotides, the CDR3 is TGTGCCAGCAGTGGTACAGGGTTGGATACGCAGTATTTT. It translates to CASSGTGLDTQYF.

The CDR3 DNA reads TGTGCCACCGGGACTACAGGGAATGAGCAGTTCTTC. Amino acids: CATGTTGNEQFF. This rearrangement joins TRBV15 to TRBJ2-1; possibly TRBD2 for D (7 bases). The V end was cut by 8 bases, the J end by 7 bases, with 12 bases between. This CDR3 has 12 residues. Germline V gives CDR1 LNHNV, CDR2 YYDKDF (reference sequence).

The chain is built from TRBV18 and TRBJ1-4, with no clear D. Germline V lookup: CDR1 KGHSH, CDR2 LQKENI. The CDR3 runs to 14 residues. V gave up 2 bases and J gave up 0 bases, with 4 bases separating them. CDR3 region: CASSPISTNEKLFF. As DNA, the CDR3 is TGTGCCAGCTCACCAATTTCAACTAATGAAAAACTGTTTTTT.

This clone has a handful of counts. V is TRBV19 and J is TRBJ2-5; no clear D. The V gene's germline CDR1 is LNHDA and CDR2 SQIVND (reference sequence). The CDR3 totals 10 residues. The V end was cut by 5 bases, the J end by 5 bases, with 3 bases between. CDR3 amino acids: CASSAETQYF. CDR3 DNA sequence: TGTGCCAGTAGTGCGGAGACCCAGTACTTC.

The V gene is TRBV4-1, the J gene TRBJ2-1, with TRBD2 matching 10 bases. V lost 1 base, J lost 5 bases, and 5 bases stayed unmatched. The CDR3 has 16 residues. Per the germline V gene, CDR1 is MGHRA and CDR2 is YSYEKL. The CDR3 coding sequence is TGCGCCAGCAGCCAAGTGGAGCGGGGGGGCGACAATGAGCAGTTCTTC. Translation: CASSQVERGGDNEQFF.

CDR3 loop: CASSPRTGPYEQYF. The CDR3 nucleotides read TGTGCCAGCAGCCCGAGGACAGGGCCCTACGAGCAGTACTTC. The chain is built from TRBV7-9 and TRBJ2-7; 8 positions agree with TRBD1. V was pared by 5 bases and J by 2 bases, with 5 bases of the junction left unmatched. The CDR3 is made up of 14 amino acids. Per germline, CDR1 SEHNR and CDR2 FQNEAQ (reference sequence).

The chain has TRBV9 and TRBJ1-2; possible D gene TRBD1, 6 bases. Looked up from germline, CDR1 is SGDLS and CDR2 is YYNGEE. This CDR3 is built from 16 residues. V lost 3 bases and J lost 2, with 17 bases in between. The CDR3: CASSGTRGGPNYGYTF. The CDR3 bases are TGTGCCAGCAGCGGAACAAGGGGGGGACCGAACTATGGCTACACCTTC.